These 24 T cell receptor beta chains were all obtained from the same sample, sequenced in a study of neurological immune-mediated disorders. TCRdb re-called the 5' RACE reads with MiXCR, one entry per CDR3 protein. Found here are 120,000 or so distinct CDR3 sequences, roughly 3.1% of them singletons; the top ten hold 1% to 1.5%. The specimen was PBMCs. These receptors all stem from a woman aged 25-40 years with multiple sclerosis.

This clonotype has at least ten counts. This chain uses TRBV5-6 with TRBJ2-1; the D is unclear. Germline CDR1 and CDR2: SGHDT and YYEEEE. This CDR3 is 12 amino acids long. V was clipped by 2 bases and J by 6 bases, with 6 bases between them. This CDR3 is CASSFVPNEQFF. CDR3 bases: TGTGCCAGCAGCTTCGTTCCCAATGAGCAGTTCTTC.

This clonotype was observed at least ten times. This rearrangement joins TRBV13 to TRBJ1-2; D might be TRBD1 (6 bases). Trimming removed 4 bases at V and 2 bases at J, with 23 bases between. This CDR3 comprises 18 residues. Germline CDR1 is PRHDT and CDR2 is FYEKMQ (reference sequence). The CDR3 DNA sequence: TGTGCCAGCAGCTCGCGAGGTCAATCCGGGACAAGCAACTATGGCTACACCTTC. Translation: CASSSRGQSGTSNYGYTF.

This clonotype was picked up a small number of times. The CDR3 sequence is CACSGDRGSEQYF. The CDR3 DNA reads as TGTGCCTGCTCGGGGGACAGGGGAAGCGAGCAGTACTTC. The rearrangement joins TRBV30 to TRBJ2-7; 10 bases map to TRBD1. The length of the CDR3 is 13 residues. The V gene end was trimmed by 6 bases and the J gene end by 6 bases; junction bases not matched to a gene: 8. CDR1 and CDR2 from the germline V gene are GTSNPN and SVGIG (reference sequence).

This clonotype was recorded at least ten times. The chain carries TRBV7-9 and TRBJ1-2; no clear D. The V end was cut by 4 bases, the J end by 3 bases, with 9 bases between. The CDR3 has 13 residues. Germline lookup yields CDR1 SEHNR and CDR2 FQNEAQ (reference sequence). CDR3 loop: CASSSLLYYGYTF. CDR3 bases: TGTGCCAGCAGCTCCCTTCTTTACTATGGCTACACCTTC. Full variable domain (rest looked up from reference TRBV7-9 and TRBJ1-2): DTGVSQNPRHKITKRGQNVTFRCDPISEHNRLYWYRQTLGQGPEFLTYFQNEAQLEKSRLLSDRFSAERPKGSFSTLEIQRTEQGDSAMYLCASSSLLYYGYTFGSGTRLTVV.

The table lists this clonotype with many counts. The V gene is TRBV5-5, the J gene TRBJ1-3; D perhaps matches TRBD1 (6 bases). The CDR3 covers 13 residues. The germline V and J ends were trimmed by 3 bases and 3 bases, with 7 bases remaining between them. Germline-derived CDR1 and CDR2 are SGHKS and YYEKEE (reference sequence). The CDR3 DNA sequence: TGTGCCAGCAGCTCACAGGGTGGAAACACCATATATTTT. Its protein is CASSSQGGNTIYF.

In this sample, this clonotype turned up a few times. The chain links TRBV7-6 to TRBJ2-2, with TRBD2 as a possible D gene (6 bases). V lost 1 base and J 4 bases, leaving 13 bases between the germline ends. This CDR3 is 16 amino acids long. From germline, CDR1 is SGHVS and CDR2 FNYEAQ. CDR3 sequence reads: CASSLGKTGATGELFF. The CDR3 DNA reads TGTGCCAGCAGCTTAGGGAAGACGGGAGCCACCGGGGAGCTGTTTTTT.

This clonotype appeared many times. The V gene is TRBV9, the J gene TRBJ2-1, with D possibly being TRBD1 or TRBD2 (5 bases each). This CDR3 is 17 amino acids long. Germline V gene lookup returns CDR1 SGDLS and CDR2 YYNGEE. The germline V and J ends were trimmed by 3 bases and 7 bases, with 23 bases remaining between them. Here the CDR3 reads CASSAVSWGSGLNEQFF. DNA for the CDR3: TGTGCCAGCAGCGCGGTGTCTTGGGGGTCAGGTCTAAATGAGCAGTTCTTC.

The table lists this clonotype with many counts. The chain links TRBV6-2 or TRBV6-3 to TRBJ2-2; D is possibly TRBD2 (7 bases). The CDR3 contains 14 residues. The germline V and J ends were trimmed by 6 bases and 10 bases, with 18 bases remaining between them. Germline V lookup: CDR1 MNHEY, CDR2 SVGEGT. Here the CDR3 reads CASSPRGGLEELFF. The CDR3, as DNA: TGTGCCAGCAGCCCGAGGGGGGGGCTTGAGGAGCTGTTTTTT.

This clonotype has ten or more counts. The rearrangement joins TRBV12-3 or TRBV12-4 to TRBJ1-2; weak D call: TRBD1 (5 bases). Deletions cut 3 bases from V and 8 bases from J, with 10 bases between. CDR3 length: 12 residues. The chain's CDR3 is CASSLGPRGYTF. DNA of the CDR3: TGTGCCAGCAGTTTGGGACCAAGGGGCTACACCTTC.

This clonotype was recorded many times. CDR3: CASSLAGAGDTQYF. The CDR3 DNA reads as TGTGCCAGCAGCTTAGCGGGGGCGGGAGATACGCAGTATTTT. The chain employs TRBV7-2 and TRBJ2-3; a possible D gene is TRBD1 (6 bases). In germline, CDR1 is SGHTA, CDR2 FQGNSA. Trimming shortened V by 0 bases and J by 5 bases, and 9 bases separated the two germline ends. The CDR3 runs to 14 residues.

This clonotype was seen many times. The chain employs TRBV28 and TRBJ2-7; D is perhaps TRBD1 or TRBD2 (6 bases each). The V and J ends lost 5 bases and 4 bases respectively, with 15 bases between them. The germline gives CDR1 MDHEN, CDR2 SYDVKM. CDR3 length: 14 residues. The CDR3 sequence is CASSQIGGRYEQYF. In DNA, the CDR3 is TGTGCCAGCAGTCAGATCGGGGGCAGGTACGAGCAGTACTTC.

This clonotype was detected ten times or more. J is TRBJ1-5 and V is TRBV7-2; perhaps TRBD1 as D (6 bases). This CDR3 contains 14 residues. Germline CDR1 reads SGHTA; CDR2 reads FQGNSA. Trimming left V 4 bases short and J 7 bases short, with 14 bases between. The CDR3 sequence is CASSSTGRGQPQHF. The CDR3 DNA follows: TGTGCCAGCAGCTCCACAGGGAGAGGCCAGCCCCAGCATTTT.

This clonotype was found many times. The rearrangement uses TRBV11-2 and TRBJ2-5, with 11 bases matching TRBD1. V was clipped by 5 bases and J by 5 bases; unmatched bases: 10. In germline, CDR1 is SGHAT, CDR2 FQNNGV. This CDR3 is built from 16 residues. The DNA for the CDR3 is TGTGCCAGCAGCCCCACATGGGACAGGGGGAGGGAGACCCAGTACTTC. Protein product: CASSPTWDRGRETQYF.

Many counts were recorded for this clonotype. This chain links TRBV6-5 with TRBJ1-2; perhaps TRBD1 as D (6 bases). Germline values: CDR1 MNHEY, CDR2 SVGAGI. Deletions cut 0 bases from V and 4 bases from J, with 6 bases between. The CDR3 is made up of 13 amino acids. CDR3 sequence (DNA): TGTGCCAGCAGTTACTCGACAGGCTATGGCTACACCTTC. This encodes CASSYSTGYGYTF.

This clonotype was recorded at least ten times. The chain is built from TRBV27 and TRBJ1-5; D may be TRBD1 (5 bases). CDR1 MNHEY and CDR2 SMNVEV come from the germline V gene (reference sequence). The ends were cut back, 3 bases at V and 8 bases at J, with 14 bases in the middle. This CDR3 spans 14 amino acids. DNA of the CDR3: TGTGCCAGCAGTTTTGGGAAGGGGTGGGAGCCCCAGCATTTT. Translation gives CASSFGKGWEPQHF.

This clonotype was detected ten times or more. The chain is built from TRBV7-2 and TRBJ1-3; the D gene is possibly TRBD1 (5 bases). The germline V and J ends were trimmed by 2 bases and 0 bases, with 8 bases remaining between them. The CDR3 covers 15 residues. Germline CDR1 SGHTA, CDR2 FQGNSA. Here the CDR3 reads CASSLTGNSGNTIYF. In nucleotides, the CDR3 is TGTGCCAGCAGCTTAACAGGAAACTCTGGAAACACCATATATTTT.

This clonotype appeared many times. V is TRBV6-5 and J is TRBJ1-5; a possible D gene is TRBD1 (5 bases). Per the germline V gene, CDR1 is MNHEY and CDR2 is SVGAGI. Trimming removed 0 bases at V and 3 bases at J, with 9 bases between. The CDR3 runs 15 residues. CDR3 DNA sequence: TGTGCCAGCAGTTACTCGATTGGGGCCAATCAGCCCCAGCATTTT. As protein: CASSYSIGANQPQHF.

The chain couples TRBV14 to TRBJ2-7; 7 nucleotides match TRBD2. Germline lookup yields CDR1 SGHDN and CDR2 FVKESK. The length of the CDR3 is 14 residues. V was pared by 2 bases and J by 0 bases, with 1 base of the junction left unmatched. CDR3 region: CASSQTSVSYEQYF. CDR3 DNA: TGTGCCAGCAGCCAAACTAGCGTCTCCTACGAGCAGTACTTC.

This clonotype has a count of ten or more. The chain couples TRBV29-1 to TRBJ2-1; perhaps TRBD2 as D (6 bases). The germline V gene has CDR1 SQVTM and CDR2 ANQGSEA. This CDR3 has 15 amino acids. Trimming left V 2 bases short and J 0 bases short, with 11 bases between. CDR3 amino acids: CSVEIQGGSYNEQFF. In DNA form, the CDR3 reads TGCAGCGTTGAAATTCAGGGAGGCTCCTACAATGAGCAGTTCTTC.

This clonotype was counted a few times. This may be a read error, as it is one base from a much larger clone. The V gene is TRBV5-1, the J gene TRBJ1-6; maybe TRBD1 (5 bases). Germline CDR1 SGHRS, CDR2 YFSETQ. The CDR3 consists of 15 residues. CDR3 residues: CASSSNGDGNSHLHF. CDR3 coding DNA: TGCGCCAGCAGCTCAAATGGGGACGGTAATTCACACCTCCACTTT.

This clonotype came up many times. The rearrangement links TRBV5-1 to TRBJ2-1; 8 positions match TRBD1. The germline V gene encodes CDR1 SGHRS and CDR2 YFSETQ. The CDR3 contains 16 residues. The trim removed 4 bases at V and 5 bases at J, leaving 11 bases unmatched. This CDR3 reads CASSPSPGGWDNEQFF. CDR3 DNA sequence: TGCGCCAGCAGCCCTTCGCCAGGGGGCTGGGACAATGAGCAGTTCTTC.

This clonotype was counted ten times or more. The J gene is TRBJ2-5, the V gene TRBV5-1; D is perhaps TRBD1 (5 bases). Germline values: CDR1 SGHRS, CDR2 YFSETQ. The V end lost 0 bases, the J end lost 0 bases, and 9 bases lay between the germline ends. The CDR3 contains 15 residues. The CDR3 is CASSLGGRDQETQYF. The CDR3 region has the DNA TGCGCCAGCAGCTTGGGGGGCAGGGACCAAGAGACCCAGTACTTC.

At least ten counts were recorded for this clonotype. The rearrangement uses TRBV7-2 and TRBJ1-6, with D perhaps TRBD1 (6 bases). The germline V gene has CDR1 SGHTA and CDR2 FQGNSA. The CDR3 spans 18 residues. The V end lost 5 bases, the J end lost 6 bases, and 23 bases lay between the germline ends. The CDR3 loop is CASSGEGHRAAGNSPLHF. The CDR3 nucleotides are TGTGCCAGCAGCGGGGAGGGACACCGGGCAGCCGGTAATTCACCCCTCCACTTT.

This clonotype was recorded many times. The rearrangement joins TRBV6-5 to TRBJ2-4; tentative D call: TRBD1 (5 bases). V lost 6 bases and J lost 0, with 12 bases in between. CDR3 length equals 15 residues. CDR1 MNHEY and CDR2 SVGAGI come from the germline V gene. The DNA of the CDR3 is TGTGCCAGCAGACAGGCGACGGGAGCCAAAAACATTCAGTACTTC. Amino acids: CASRQATGAKNIQYF.